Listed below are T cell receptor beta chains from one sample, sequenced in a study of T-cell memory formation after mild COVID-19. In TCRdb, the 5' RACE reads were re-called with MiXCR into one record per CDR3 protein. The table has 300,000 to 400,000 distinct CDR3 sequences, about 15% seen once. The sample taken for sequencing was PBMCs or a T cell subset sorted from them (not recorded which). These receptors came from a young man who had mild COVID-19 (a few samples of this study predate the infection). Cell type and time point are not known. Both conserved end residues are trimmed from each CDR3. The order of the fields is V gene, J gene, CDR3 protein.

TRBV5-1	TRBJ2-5	ASSLEMAGGRETQY
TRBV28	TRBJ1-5	ASSMTGRSNQPQH
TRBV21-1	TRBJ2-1	ASSKYFFDRANLIEQF
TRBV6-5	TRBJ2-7	ASRPPSNYEQY
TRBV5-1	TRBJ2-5	ASSLRGQTETQY
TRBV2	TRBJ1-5	ASSERGTGRPQH
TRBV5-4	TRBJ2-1	ASSPTSGSYNEQF
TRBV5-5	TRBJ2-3	ASSLQSGRGTDTQY
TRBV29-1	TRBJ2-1	SVLLAGVNNEQF
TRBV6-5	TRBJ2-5	ASSTRRASETQY
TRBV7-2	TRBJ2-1	ASSFDRGGEQF
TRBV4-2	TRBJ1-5	ASSQEGAGFLH
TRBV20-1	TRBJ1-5	SASKGASNQPQH
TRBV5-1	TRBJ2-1	ASSLGQTYNEQF
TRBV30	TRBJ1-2	AWSQGDLMYWGYT
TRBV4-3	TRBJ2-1	ASSQDSGTEVGQF
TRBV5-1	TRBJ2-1	ASSFSAGAGYNEQF